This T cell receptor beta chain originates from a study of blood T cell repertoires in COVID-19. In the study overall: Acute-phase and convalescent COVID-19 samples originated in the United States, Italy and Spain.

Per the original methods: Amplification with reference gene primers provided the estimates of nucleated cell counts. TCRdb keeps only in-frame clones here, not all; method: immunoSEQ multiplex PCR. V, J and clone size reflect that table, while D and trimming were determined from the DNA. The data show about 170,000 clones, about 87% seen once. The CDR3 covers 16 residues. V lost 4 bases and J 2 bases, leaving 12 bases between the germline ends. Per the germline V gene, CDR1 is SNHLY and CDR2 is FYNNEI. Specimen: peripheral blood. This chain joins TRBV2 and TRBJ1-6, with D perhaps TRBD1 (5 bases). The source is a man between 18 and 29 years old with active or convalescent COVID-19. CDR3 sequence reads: CASSVSGVAYNSPLHF. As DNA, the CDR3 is TGTGCCAGCAGTGTTTCGGGGGTAGCCTATAATTCACCCCTCCACTTT.